A selection of T cell receptor beta chains follows, all from one sample in a study of radiotherapy plus CTLA-4 blockade in lung cancer. Here immunoSEQ multiplex PCR was the method, and the copy in TCRdb shows in-frame clones only, minus some. Of about 73,000 clones listed, roughly 91% are singletons. Sequenced here: peripheral blood, sampled from a patient treated with radiotherapy plus ipilimumab. The receptors stem from a human donor with non-small cell lung cancer that progressed on radiotherapy plus ipilimumab. Each CDR3 is given with its conserved first and last residue. The D gene is left open where the match is weak. A clone size is listed for some rows: how often the clone was seen (once, few, many), or a class if it is expanded.

v_call: TRBV25-1
cdr3_length: 13
d_call: NA
clone_size: NA
j_call: TRBJ1-2
cdr3_nt: TGTGCCAGCAGTGCCGGGACCATCTATGGCTACACCTTC
cdr3_aa: CASSAGTIYGYTF

v_call: TRBV19
cdr3_length: 15
d_call: NA
clone_size: NA
j_call: TRBJ1-5
cdr3_nt: TGTGCCAGTAGTTTAACCCAAACTATATATCAGCCCCAGCATTTT
cdr3_aa: CASSLTQTIYQPQHF

v_call: TRBV4-2
cdr3_length: 14
d_call: NA
clone_size: NA
j_call: TRBJ2-1
cdr3_nt: TGTGCCAGCAGCCAAGACCGGGGGCGGAATGAGCAGTTCTTC
cdr3_aa: CASSQDRGRNEQFF

v_call: TRBV28
cdr3_length: 16
d_call: TRBD2
clone_size: once
j_call: TRBJ2-7
cdr3_nt: TGTGCCAGCAGTTTGGTGGCTAGCGGGCGTCCTTACGAGCAGTACTTC
cdr3_aa: CASSLVASGRPYEQYF

v_call: TRBV13
cdr3_length: 13
d_call: NA
clone_size: NA
j_call: TRBJ2-3
cdr3_nt: TGTGCCAGCAGCCCGGCTAGCACAGATACGCAGTATTTT
cdr3_aa: CASSPASTDTQYF

v_call: TRBV7-2
cdr3_length: 15
d_call: TRBD2
clone_size: NA
j_call: TRBJ2-2
cdr3_nt: TGTGCCAGTCCTCCCGGACTAGCGAACACCGGGGAGCTGTTTTTT
cdr3_aa: CASPPGLANTGELFF

v_call: TRBV30
cdr3_length: 12
d_call: NA
clone_size: NA
j_call: TRBJ1-5
cdr3_nt: TGTGCCTGGAGTGACAGTGATCAGCCCCAGCATTTT
cdr3_aa: CAWSDSDQPQHF

v_call: TRBV5-1
cdr3_length: 16
d_call: TRBD2
clone_size: NA
j_call: TRBJ2-1
cdr3_nt: TGCGCCAGCAGCTTGGTTGGGACTAGCGGGAGGAATGAGCAGTTCTTC
cdr3_aa: CASSLVGTSGRNEQFF

v_call: TRBV27
cdr3_length: 16
d_call: NA
clone_size: NA
j_call: TRBJ2-5
cdr3_nt: TGTGCCAGCAGTTTTTTGTATAGGGGGGCGATGGAGACCCAGTACTTC
cdr3_aa: CASSFLYRGAMETQYF

v_call: TRBV27
cdr3_length: 14
d_call: NA
clone_size: NA
j_call: TRBJ2-1
cdr3_nt: TGTGCCAGCAGTTTAATGAGCTCCTACAATGAGCAGTTCTTC
cdr3_aa: CASSLMSSYNEQFF

v_call: TRBV5-4
cdr3_length: 12
d_call: NA
clone_size: NA
j_call: TRBJ1-1
cdr3_nt: TGTGCCAGCAGCTCTCAGGGGACTGAAGCTTTCTTT
cdr3_aa: CASSSQGTEAFF

v_call: TRBV6-8
cdr3_length: 16
d_call: TRBD1
clone_size: NA
j_call: TRBJ1-4
cdr3_nt: TGTGCCAGCAGCGATGGACAGGGGCTAGATAATGAAAAACTGTTTTTT
cdr3_aa: CASSDGQGLDNEKLFF

v_call: TRBV9
cdr3_length: 14
d_call: NA
clone_size: NA
j_call: TRBJ2-5
cdr3_nt: TGTGCCAGCACCGCAGGAGAAAGGGTAGAGACCCAGTACTTC
cdr3_aa: CASTAGERVETQYF

v_call: TRBV6-1
cdr3_length: 17
d_call: TRBD2
clone_size: NA
j_call: TRBJ2-7
cdr3_nt: TGTGCCAGCAGTGAGGGCCCTAGGTTAGCGGGAGCCTACGAGCAGTACTTC
cdr3_aa: CASSEGPRLAGAYEQYF

v_call: TRBV5-1
cdr3_length: 16
d_call: NA
clone_size: NA
j_call: TRBJ2-1
cdr3_nt: TGCGCCAGCAGCGATTTTGTCCAGCGGGCATACAATGAGCAGTTCTTC
cdr3_aa: CASSDFVQRAYNEQFF

v_call: TRBV23-1
cdr3_length: 18
d_call: TRBD1
clone_size: NA
j_call: TRBJ2-1
cdr3_nt: TGCGCCAGCACTCTCTCTCATTCCGGGACAGAGCACTACAATGAGCAGTTCTTC
cdr3_aa: CASTLSHSGTEHYNEQFF

v_call: TRBV5-4
cdr3_length: 17
d_call: TRBD1
clone_size: NA
j_call: TRBJ1-4
cdr3_nt: TGTGCCAGCAGCCGGGGACAGGGGGTCCTACCTAATGAAAAACTGTTTTTT
cdr3_aa: CASSRGQGVLPNEKLFF

v_call: TRBV7-9
cdr3_length: 12
d_call: NA
clone_size: NA
j_call: TRBJ2-3
cdr3_nt: TGTGCCAGCAGCTCACAGGAGCTTACGCAGTATTTT
cdr3_aa: CASSSQELTQYF

v_call: TRBV25-1
cdr3_length: 13
d_call: TRBD1
clone_size: NA
j_call: TRBJ1-2
cdr3_nt: TGTGCCAGCAGTGTGGGACAGGGAGGTGGCTACACCTTC
cdr3_aa: CASSVGQGGGYTF

v_call: TRBV6-6
cdr3_length: 14
d_call: NA
clone_size: once
j_call: TRBJ2-3
cdr3_nt: TGTGCCAGCTGGGGTGGGCACCGCACAGATACGCAGTATTTT
cdr3_aa: CASWGGHRTDTQYF

v_call: TRBV9
cdr3_length: 14
d_call: TRBD1
clone_size: NA
j_call: TRBJ1-1
cdr3_nt: TGTGCCAGCAGCGTAGAGGGGGCGCGCACTGAAGCTTTCTTT
cdr3_aa: CASSVEGARTEAFF

v_call: TRBV7-8
cdr3_length: 15
d_call: NA
clone_size: NA
j_call: TRBJ2-7
cdr3_nt: TGTGCCAGCAGCTTAGAGGTCGGTCCCTCCTACGAGCAGTACTTT
cdr3_aa: CASSLEVGPSYEQYF

v_call: TRBV25-1
cdr3_length: 16
d_call: NA
clone_size: NA
j_call: TRBJ2-6
cdr3_nt: TGTGCCAGCAGTGATACAGGGCTCTCTGGGGCCAACGTCCTGACTTTC
cdr3_aa: CASSDTGLSGANVLTF

v_call: TRBV19
cdr3_length: 16
d_call: NA
clone_size: NA
j_call: TRBJ2-7
cdr3_nt: TGTGCCAGTAGTTCCCGGGGAGGGGGCGCCTCCTACGAGCAGTACTTC
cdr3_aa: CASSSRGGGASYEQYF

v_call: TRBV2
cdr3_length: 12
d_call: TRBD1
clone_size: once
j_call: TRBJ1-2
cdr3_nt: TGTGCCAGCAGGGGACAGGGGAGAAGCTACACCTTC
cdr3_aa: CASRGQGRSYTF

v_call: TRBV18
cdr3_length: 13
d_call: NA
clone_size: NA
j_call: TRBJ2-5
cdr3_nt: TGTGCCAGCTCACCGCGAGAGTCCGAGACCCAGTACTTC
cdr3_aa: CASSPRESETQYF

v_call: TRBV30
cdr3_length: 15
d_call: NA
clone_size: NA
j_call: TRBJ2-5
cdr3_nt: TGTGCCTGGAGTGTATACCAAGCGGCCCAAGAGACCCAGTACTTC
cdr3_aa: CAWSVYQAAQETQYF

v_call: TRBV5-1
cdr3_length: 15
d_call: NA
clone_size: NA
j_call: TRBJ2-2
cdr3_nt: TGCGCCAGCAGCTTGAATCGACAGCATCCCGGGGAGCTGTTTTTT
cdr3_aa: CASSLNRQHPGELFF

v_call: TRBV4-2
cdr3_length: 12
d_call: NA
clone_size: NA
j_call: TRBJ2-1
cdr3_nt: TGTGCCAGCAGCCAAGATAGGGGTGAGCAGTTCTTC
cdr3_aa: CASSQDRGEQFF

v_call: TRBV6-5
cdr3_length: 11
d_call: NA
clone_size: NA
j_call: TRBJ2-6
cdr3_nt: TGTGCCGCGTCTGGGGCCAACGTCCTGACTTTC
cdr3_aa: CAASGANVLTF

v_call: TRBV28
cdr3_length: 13
d_call: NA
clone_size: NA
j_call: TRBJ1-1
cdr3_nt: TGTGCCAGCAGTTTATTTTCCAGTGCTGAAGCTTTCTTT
cdr3_aa: CASSLFSSAEAFF

v_call: TRBV28
cdr3_length: 16
d_call: TRBD2
clone_size: NA
j_call: TRBJ2-5
cdr3_nt: TGTGCCAGCAGTCCCGTGGTGGGAGGGCCGACCGAGACCCAGTACTTC
cdr3_aa: CASSPVVGGPTETQYF

v_call: TRBV30
cdr3_length: 12
d_call: NA
clone_size: NA
j_call: TRBJ1-5
cdr3_nt: TGTGCCTGGAGCCTCAGGGGCCGGCCCCAGCATTTT
cdr3_aa: CAWSLRGRPQHF

v_call: TRBV28
cdr3_length: 13
d_call: TRBD1
clone_size: NA
j_call: TRBJ1-5
cdr3_nt: TGTGCCAGCAGACAGGGGTGGGATCAGCCCCAGCATTTT
cdr3_aa: CASRQGWDQPQHF

v_call: TRBV6-5
cdr3_length: 15
d_call: NA
clone_size: NA
j_call: TRBJ2-7
cdr3_nt: TGTGCCAGCAGCCTTAGCGGGGACAGCTCCTACGAGCAGTACTTC
cdr3_aa: CASSLSGDSSYEQYF

v_call: TRBV7-7
cdr3_length: 13
d_call: NA
clone_size: NA
j_call: TRBJ2-3
cdr3_nt: TGTGCTAGCAGCCCCACCGGAGCCGGTACGCAGTATTTT
cdr3_aa: CASSPTGAGTQYF

v_call: TRBV5-1
cdr3_length: 15
d_call: TRBD1
clone_size: NA
j_call: TRBJ2-7
cdr3_nt: TGCGCCAGCAGCTTGGGTGGGACAGGGAGATACGAGCAGTACTTC
cdr3_aa: CASSLGGTGRYEQYF

v_call: TRBV27
cdr3_length: 13
d_call: NA
clone_size: NA
j_call: TRBJ1-2
cdr3_nt: TGTGCCAGCAGTTTATTGCAGGGCGGGAGCTACACCTTC
cdr3_aa: CASSLLQGGSYTF

v_call: TRBV13
cdr3_length: 17
d_call: TRBD2
clone_size: NA
j_call: TRBJ2-7
cdr3_nt: TGTGCCAGCAGCCCAGGGACTAGCGGACTACCCTCCTACGAGCAGTACTTC
cdr3_aa: CASSPGTSGLPSYEQYF

v_call: TRBV5-1
cdr3_length: 17
d_call: TRBD2
clone_size: NA
j_call: TRBJ2-1
cdr3_nt: TGCGCCAGCAGCTTGAACCCCGGGACTAGCGGTTACAATGAGCAGTTCTTC
cdr3_aa: CASSLNPGTSGYNEQFF

v_call: TRBV2
cdr3_length: 15
d_call: TRBD1
clone_size: NA
j_call: TRBJ2-6
cdr3_nt: TGTGCCAGCAGACAGGGGCAGTCTGGGGCCAACGTCCTGACTTTC
cdr3_aa: CASRQGQSGANVLTF

v_call: TRBV30
cdr3_length: 14
d_call: NA
clone_size: NA
j_call: TRBJ2-7
cdr3_nt: TGTGCCTGGATGTCCACGGGGGCGAGGGGCGAGCAGTACTTC
cdr3_aa: CAWMSTGARGEQYF

v_call: TRBV28
cdr3_length: 12
d_call: NA
clone_size: NA
j_call: TRBJ1-1
cdr3_nt: TGTGCCAGCACGGACGGTGGGTTTAGGGCTTTCTTT
cdr3_aa: CASTDGGFRAFF

v_call: TRBV5-1
cdr3_length: 15
d_call: TRBD1
clone_size: NA
j_call: TRBJ1-2
cdr3_nt: TGCGCCAGCAGCACTCGGGACAGGGCTCCGGAAGGCTACACCTTC
cdr3_aa: CASSTRDRAPEGYTF

v_call: TRBV6-5
cdr3_length: 15
d_call: NA
clone_size: NA
j_call: TRBJ1-1
cdr3_nt: TGTGCCAGCGCCTTTCCGGGACAAGCGAACACTGAAGCTTTCTTT
cdr3_aa: CASAFPGQANTEAFF

v_call: TRBV27
cdr3_length: 16
d_call: NA
clone_size: NA
j_call: TRBJ1-2
cdr3_nt: TGTGCCAGCAGCCTACAGAAAGGGACGGGGAACTATGGCTACACCTTC
cdr3_aa: CASSLQKGTGNYGYTF

v_call: TRBV28
cdr3_length: 15
d_call: TRBD2
clone_size: NA
j_call: TRBJ2-7
cdr3_nt: TGTGCCAGCAGCCCGGTCAGTAGCGGGGTATACGAGCAGTACTTC
cdr3_aa: CASSPVSSGVYEQYF

v_call: TRBV5-1
cdr3_length: 16
d_call: TRBD1
clone_size: NA
j_call: TRBJ2-5
cdr3_nt: TGCGCCAGCAGCTACGGGACAGGGGCAGTTGGAGAGACCCAGTACTTC
cdr3_aa: CASSYGTGAVGETQYF

v_call: TRBV4-1
cdr3_length: 13
d_call: NA
clone_size: NA
j_call: TRBJ1-1
cdr3_nt: TGCGCCAGCAGCCCTCAGCCCAACACTGAAGCTTTCTTT
cdr3_aa: CASSPQPNTEAFF

v_call: TRBV28
cdr3_length: 14
d_call: TRBD1
clone_size: once
j_call: TRBJ1-2
cdr3_nt: TGTGCCAGCACCTCCGGACAGGGTTTTTATGGCTACACCTTC
cdr3_aa: CASTSGQGFYGYTF